This T cell receptor beta chain was sequenced during a study of shared clonotypes between healthy human individuals. This was a deep-level run. Repertoires were generated with immunoSEQ multiplex PCR, while TCRdb's copy carries only in-frame clones and drops some. The table shows over 1.5 million clones, with 98% occurring only once. Germline V lookup: CDR1 MDHEN, CDR2 SYDVKM. The CDR3 runs to 14 residues. Trimming removed 3 bases at V and 1 base at J, with 9 bases between. The TCR sequence derives from a man aged 25 to 45 in good health. The sample was naive CD4+ T cells sorted from blood. Subset specified: CD45RA+ positively selected. The chain carries TRBV28 and TRBJ1-1; no firm D call. The CDR3 DNA reads as TGTGCCAGCAGTTTTGGTACAGCGAACACTGAAGCTTTCTTT. Translation: CASSFGTANTEAFF.